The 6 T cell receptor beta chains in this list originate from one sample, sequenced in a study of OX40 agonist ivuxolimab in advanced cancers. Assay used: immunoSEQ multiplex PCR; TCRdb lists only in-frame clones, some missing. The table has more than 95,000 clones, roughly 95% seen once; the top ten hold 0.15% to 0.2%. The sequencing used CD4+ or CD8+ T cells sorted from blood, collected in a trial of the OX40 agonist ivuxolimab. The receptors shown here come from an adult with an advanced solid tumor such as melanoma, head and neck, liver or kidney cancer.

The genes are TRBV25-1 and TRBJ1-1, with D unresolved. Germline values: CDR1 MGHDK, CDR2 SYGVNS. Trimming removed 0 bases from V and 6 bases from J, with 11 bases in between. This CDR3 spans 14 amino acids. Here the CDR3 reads CASSEYGARAEAFF. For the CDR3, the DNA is TGTGCCAGCAGTGAATATGGTGCGAGGGCTGAAGCTTTCTTT.

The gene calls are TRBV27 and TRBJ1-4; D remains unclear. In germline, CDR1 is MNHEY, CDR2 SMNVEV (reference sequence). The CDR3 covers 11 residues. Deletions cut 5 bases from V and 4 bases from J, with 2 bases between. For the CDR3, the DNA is TGTGCCAGCAGTCATAATGAAAAACTGTTTTTT. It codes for CASSHNEKLFF.

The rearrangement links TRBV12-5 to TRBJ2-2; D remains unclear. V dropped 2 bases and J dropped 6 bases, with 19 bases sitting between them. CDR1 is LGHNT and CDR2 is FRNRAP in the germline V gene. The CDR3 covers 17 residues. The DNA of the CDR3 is TGTGCTAGTGGTTTGAGCCTGTCCCCCATCTCACCCGGGGAGCTGTTTTTT. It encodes CASGLSLSPISPGELFF.

The CDR3 here is CASSVASGRAYNEQFF. As DNA, the CDR3 is TGTGCCAGCAGCGTAGCCAGCGGGAGGGCCTACAATGAGCAGTTCTTC. The J gene is TRBJ2-1, the V gene TRBV9; 10 nucleotides agree with TRBD2. Germline CDR1 is SGDLS and CDR2 is YYNGEE. The length of the CDR3 is 16 residues. After removal of 0 bases from V and 2 bases from J, the junction contained 2 bases not matched to a gene. Full variable domain (missing parts from reference TRBV9 and TRBJ2-1): DSGVTQTPKHLITATGQRVTLRCSPRSGDLSVYWYQQSLDQGLQFLIQYYNGEERAKGNILERFSAQQFPDLHSELNLSSLELGDSALYFCASSVASGRAYNEQFFGPGTRLTVL.

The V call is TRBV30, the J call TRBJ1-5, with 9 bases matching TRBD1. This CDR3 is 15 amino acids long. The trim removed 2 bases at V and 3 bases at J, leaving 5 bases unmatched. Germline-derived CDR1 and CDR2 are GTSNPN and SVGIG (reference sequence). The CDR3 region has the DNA TGTGCCTGGAGTCCCGGACAGGGGACCAATCAGCCCCAGCATTTT. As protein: CAWSPGQGTNQPQHF.

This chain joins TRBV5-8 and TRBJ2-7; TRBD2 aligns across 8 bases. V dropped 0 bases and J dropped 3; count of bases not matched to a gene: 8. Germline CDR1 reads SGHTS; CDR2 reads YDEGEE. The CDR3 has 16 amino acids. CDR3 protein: CASSLAGTSGFYEQYF. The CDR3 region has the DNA TGTGCCAGCAGCTTGGCCGGAACTAGCGGCTTCTACGAGCAGTACTTC. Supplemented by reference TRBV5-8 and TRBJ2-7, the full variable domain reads EAGVTQSPTHLIKTRGQQATLRCSPISGHTSVYWYQQALGLGLQFLLWYDEGEERNRGNFPPRFSGRQFPNYSSELNVNALELEDSALYLCASSLAGTSGFYEQYFGPGTRLTVT.